This note documents a single T cell receptor beta chain sequence. Its antigen remains unknown. Repertoires were generated with immunoSEQ multiplex PCR, while TCRdb's copy carries only in-frame clones and drops some. Among fewer than 2.5 million clones, roughly 93% were seen once, and the ten largest hold 0.36%. This CDR3 spans 15 amino acids. Trimming left V 4 bases short and J 0 bases short, with 10 bases between. Germline-derived CDR1 and CDR2 are LGHNA and YNFKEQ. The sample originates from a study of shared clonotypes between healthy human individuals. Study results and caveats: Non-shared clonotypes displayed generation probabilities falling below those of clonotypes present in all four donors. Enrolling few donors narrowed the genetic and exposure-history diversity that was represented. Naive subsets, compared against memory subsets, generally had larger estimated richness values.

Sequenced material: naive CD4+ T cells from PBMCs. The subset denotes: CD45RA+ positively selected. This chain uses TRBV4-2 with TRBJ2-1; D is undetermined. The source is a man aged 18 to 30 in good health. Some clones in this sample may be carry-over from other donors' samples. For the CDR3, the DNA is TGTGCCAGCAGCCGCCATATCGGCTCCTACAATGAGCAGTTCTTC. Its protein product is CASSRHIGSYNEQFF.